This T cell receptor beta chain was captured in a study of shared clonotypes between healthy human individuals. Study-wide findings and caveats: Approximately 5.4% of naive CD4 clonotypes were common to several donors. The represented genetic and exposure-history diversity was limited by the small number of donors.

The V end was cut by 2 bases, the J end by 0 bases, with 8 bases between. There are 15 residues in the CDR3. Germline loops: CDR1 SGHTA, CDR2 FQGTGA. Profiling relied on immunoSEQ multiplex PCR, and the TCRdb table lists in-frame clones only, not all of them. The sample contains around 1.9 million clones, just under 95% of which appear only once. A note on this clone: The antigen is unknown.

It was CD45RO-negative cells, positively selected for CCR7, that made up naive CD8 cells, with terminally differentiated effector memory CD45RA+ cells excluded. Material: naive CD8+ T cells from PBMCs. The source is a man aged 18 to 35 in good health. Some clones in this sample may be carry-over from other donors' samples. This chain links TRBV7-3 with TRBJ2-1, with D unresolved. The CDR3 DNA reads TGTGCCAGCAGCTTAGGATTCAGCTCCTACAATGAGCAGTTCTTC. This translates into CASSLGFSSYNEQFF. Looking up the rest from reference TRBV7-3 and TRBJ2-1 gives the full variable domain: GAGVSQTPSNKVTEKGKYVELRCDPISGHTALYWYRQSLGQGPEFLIYFQGTGAADDSGLPNDRFFAVRPEGSVSTLKIQRTERGDSAVYLCASSLGFSSYNEQFFGPGTRLTVL.